One and the same sample provided the 5 T cell receptor beta chains below, sequenced in a study of shared clonotypes between healthy human individuals. Data came from immunoSEQ multiplex PCR; TCRdb stores just in-frame clones and leaves some out. Altogether about 550,000 clones are present, over 95% being singletons, with the ten largest covering 0.11%. Terminally differentiated effector memory CD45RA+ cells were excluded from the naive CD8 cells, which were CD45RO-negative and positively selected for CCR7. Sequencing was carried out using naive CD8+ T cells sorted from blood. Receptors were obtained from a woman in her 30s in good health.

CDR3 nucleotides: TGTGCCAGCAGGGTGGGGGGGCCTTTCACTGAAGCTTTCTTT. Translation gives CASRVGGPFTEAFF. J is TRBJ1-1 and V is TRBV27; perhaps TRBD1 as D (6 bases). CDR3 length equals 14 residues. The V and J ends lost 6 bases and 4 bases respectively, with 15 bases between them. The germline V gene encodes CDR1 MNHEY and CDR2 SMNVEV (reference sequence).

The chain has TRBV19 and TRBJ1-5; 8 bases match TRBD1. With 8 bases clipped from V and 9 bases from J, the junction kept 3 bases outside the gene matches. Germline values: CDR1 LNHDA, CDR2 SQIVND (reference sequence). The CDR3 has 11 residues. As DNA, the CDR3 is TGTGCCAGTGGACAGGGAGGGCCCCAGCATTTT. Protein product: CASGQGGPQHF. The full variable domain, rest sourced from reference TRBV19 and TRBJ1-5, is DGGITQSPKYLFRKEGQNVTLSCEQNLNHDAMYWYRQDPGQGLRLIYYSQIVNDFQKGDIAEGYSVSREKKESFPLTVTSAQKNPTAFYLCASGQGGPQHFGDGTRLSIL.

In regard to this clone: The same CDR3 is also encoded by other DNA sequences in this sample. This chain uses TRBV28 with TRBJ2-2; no firm D call. Trimming left V 2 bases short and J 1 base short, with 5 bases between. Germline loops: CDR1 MDHEN, CDR2 SYDVKM. This CDR3 region has 14 residues. As DNA, the CDR3 is TGTGCCAGCAGTTTAGGGGAGAACACCGGGGAGCTGTTTTTT. Translated: CASSLGENTGELFF. The full variable domain, its missing parts supplied by reference TRBV28 and TRBJ2-2, is DVKVTQSSRYLVKRTGEKVFLECVQDMDHENMFWYRQDPGLGLRLIYFSYDVKMKEKGDIPEGYSVSREKKERFSLILESASTNQTSMYLCASSLGENTGELFFGEGSRLTVL.

The chain has TRBV2 and TRBJ2-7; D unclear. From germline, CDR1 is SNHLY and CDR2 FYNNEI. This CDR3 comprises 13 residues. Trimming pared 3 bases from V and 2 bases from J, leaving 8 bases between. CDR3 sequence reads: CASSDSKTYEQYF. CDR3 DNA: TGTGCCAGCAGTGACAGCAAAACCTACGAGCAGTACTTC.

The genes are TRBV4-2 and TRBJ2-3; TRBD1 or TRBD2 may be the D gene (5 bases each). V was trimmed by 0 bases and J by 9 bases, leaving 13 bases between them. CDR3 size: 14 residues. The V gene's germline CDR1 is LGHNA and CDR2 YNFKEQ. In nucleotides, the CDR3 is TGTGCCAGCAGCCAAGAGGGACCGCGAGAGACGCAGTATTTT. Translating gives CASSQEGPRETQYF.